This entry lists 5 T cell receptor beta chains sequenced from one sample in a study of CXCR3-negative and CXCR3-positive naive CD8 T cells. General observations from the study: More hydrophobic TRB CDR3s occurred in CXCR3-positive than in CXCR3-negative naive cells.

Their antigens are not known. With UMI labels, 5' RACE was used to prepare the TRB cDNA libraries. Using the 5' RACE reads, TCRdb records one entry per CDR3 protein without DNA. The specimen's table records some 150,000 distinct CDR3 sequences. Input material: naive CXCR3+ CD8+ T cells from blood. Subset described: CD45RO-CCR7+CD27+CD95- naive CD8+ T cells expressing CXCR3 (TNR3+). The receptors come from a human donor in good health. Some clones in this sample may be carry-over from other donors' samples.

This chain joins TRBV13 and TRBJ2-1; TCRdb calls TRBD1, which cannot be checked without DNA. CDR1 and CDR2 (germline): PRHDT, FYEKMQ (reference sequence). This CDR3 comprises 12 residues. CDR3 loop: CASSPGTARQFF. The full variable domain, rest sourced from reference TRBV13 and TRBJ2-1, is AAGVIQSPRHLIKEKRETATLKCYPIPRHDTVYWYQQGPGQDPQFLISFYEKMQSDKGSIPDRFSAQQFSDYHSELNMSSLELGDSALYFCASSPGTARQFFGPGTRLTVL.

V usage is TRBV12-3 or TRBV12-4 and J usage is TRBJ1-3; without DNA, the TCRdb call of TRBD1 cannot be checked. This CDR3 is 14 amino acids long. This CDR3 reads CASSSTGIGNTIYF.

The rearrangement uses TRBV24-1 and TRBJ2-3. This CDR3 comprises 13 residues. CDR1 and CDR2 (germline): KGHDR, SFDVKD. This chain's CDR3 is CATSEGRTDTQYF.

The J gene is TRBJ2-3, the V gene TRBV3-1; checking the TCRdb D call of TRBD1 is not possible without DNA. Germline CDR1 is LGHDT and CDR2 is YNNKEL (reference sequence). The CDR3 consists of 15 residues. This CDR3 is CASSHPGGGTDTQYF.

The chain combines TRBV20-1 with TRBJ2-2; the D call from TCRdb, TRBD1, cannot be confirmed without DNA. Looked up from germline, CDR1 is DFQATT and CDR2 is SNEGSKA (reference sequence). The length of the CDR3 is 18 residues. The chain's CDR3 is CSACTQGWGEACTGELFF.